This is a list of T cell receptor beta chains from one sample in a study of T cell changes during pregnancy in multiple sclerosis. Method: immunoSEQ multiplex PCR; TCRdb's copy keeps in-frame clones and lacks some. This sample carries about 100,000 clones, about 92% of them seen once, and the ten largest clones take about 1.9%. The material was peripheral blood, obtained after pregnancy. The receptor set was obtained from a female donor with multiple sclerosis, enrolled in a pregnancy study. Each CDR3 is given with its conserved first and last residue. The order of the fields is J gene, clone size, V gene, D gene, CDR3 protein, CDR3 DNA. D genes are given only for firm matches. Size tells how often a clone was seen (once, few, many) or the class of an expanded clone, and some rows leave it out.

TRBJ1-5 . TRBV27 . CASSFRGSVPQHF TGTGCCAGCAGTTTTCGGGGGAGTGTGCCCCAGCATTTT
TRBJ1-2 . TRBV6-5 TRBD1 CASSYSEGARGYTF TGTGCCAGCAGTTACTCGGAGGGGGCGAGAGGCTACACCTTC
TRBJ2-1 . TRBV27 TRBD2 CASSFLAGQGEQFF TGTGCCAGCAGTTTCCTAGCGGGGCAGGGGGAGCAGTTCTTC
TRBJ1-4 . TRBV4-1 TRBD1 CASSRIQGSPNEKLFF TGCGCCAGCAGCCGAATACAGGGGTCCCCTAATGAAAAACTGTTTTTT
TRBJ2-3 . TRBV9 . CASSVVSGTDTQYF TGTGCCAGCAGCGTAGTTAGCGGCACAGATACGCAGTATTTT
TRBJ1-5 . TRBV6-5 . CASSYGASNQPQHF TGTGCCAGCAGTTACGGGGCCAGCAATCAGCCCCAGCATTTT
TRBJ2-7 . TRBV15 TRBD2 CATSRKGTSGNYEQYF TGTGCCACCAGCAGGAAAGGGACTAGCGGGAACTACGAGCAGTACTTC
TRBJ1-2 once TRBV4-3 . CASSLDTSLGYTF TGCGCCAGCAGTTTGGACACCAGCCTTGGCTACACCTTC
TRBJ1-2 once TRBV27 TRBD1 CASSRQGPSFHGYTF TGTGCCAGCAGTCGACAGGGTCCCTCCTTCCATGGCTACACCTTC
TRBJ1-2 . TRBV9 TRBD1 CASSGAGTGGTYYGYTF TGTGCCAGCAGCGGAGCCGGGACAGGGGGGACCTACTATGGCTACACCTTC
TRBJ2-1 . TRBV19 TRBD2 CASRRTSGGKYNEQFF TGTGCCAGTCGAAGGACTAGCGGGGGGAAGTACAATGAGCAGTTCTTC
TRBJ2-7 . TRBV6-5 . CASAGTPTYEQYF TGTGCCAGCGCCGGGACACCGACCTACGAGCAGTACTTC
TRBJ1-6 . TRBV10-1 . CASSGPPRSYNSPLHF TGCGCCAGCAGTGGGCCGCCACGCTCCTATAATTCACCCCTCCACTTT
TRBJ1-6 . TRBV30 . CAANQGSPLHF TGTGCCGCTAATCAGGGGTCACCCCTCCACTTT
TRBJ2-5 . TRBV7-9 . CASSLFLETQYF TGTGCCAGCAGCTTATTTCTGGAGACCCAGTACTTC
TRBJ2-3 . TRBV7-6 . CASSLGGSFTDTQYF TGTGCCAGCAGCTTAGGCGGGTCCTTCACAGATACGCAGTATTTT
TRBJ1-1 . TRBV4-1 TRBD1 CASSQGGTGEAFF TGCGCCAGCAGCCAAGGCGGGACAGGTGAAGCTTTCTTT
TRBJ1-6 . TRBV4-3 . CASSRWISSSYNSPLHF TGCGCCAGCAGCCGATGGATCTCTAGCTCCTATAATTCACCCCTCCACTTT
TRBJ2-1 . TRBV7-9 . CASSRDRGTSYNEQFF TGTGCCAGCAGCCGCGACAGAGGAACCTCCTACAATGAGCAGTTCTTC
TRBJ1-5 once TRBV19 TRBD1 CASSIQGGQPQHF TGTGCCAGTAGTATCCAGGGGGGCCAGCCCCAGCATTTT
TRBJ2-2 . TRBV27 . CASSLASNTGELFF TGTGCCAGCAGTTTGGCCTCCAACACCGGGGAGCTGTTTTTT
TRBJ2-7 . TRBV6-1 . CASSEANEPGEQYF TGTGCCAGCAGTGAGGCGAATGAGCCGGGTGAGCAGTACTTC
TRBJ2-7 . TRBV6-1 . CASSEYWGDSSYEQYF TGTGCCAGCAGTGAATATTGGGGGGACAGTTCCTACGAGCAGTACTTC
TRBJ2-7 . TRBV30 TRBD1 CAWRRDSVTYEQYF TGTGCCTGGAGACGGGACAGTGTAACCTACGAGCAGTACTTC
TRBJ2-1 . TRBV2 . CASSSLGGRSYNEQFF TGTGCCAGCAGTTCCCTCGGGGGTCGGTCCTACAATGAGCAGTTCTTC
TRBJ1-6 . TRBV28 . CASRGSYNSPLHF TGTGCCAGTAGGGGCAGCTATAATTCACCCCTCCACTTT
TRBJ1-2 . TRBV9 TRBD1 CASSSQQGAVPNYGYTF TGTGCCAGCAGCTCACAACAGGGGGCCGTACCTAACTATGGCTACACCTTC
TRBJ2-7 . TRBV2 TRBD2 CASRDWTSGFYEQYF TGTGCCAGCAGGGACTGGACTAGCGGATTTTACGAGCAGTACTTC
TRBJ2-7 once TRBV27 TRBD1 CASRLTTGVPYEQYF TGTGCCAGCCGACTCACGACAGGGGTTCCCTACGAGCAGTACTTC
TRBJ2-1 . TRBV13 TRBD2 CASSFLTSGGDEQFF TGTGCCAGCAGCTTTTTAACTAGCGGGGGGGATGAGCAGTTCTTC
TRBJ2-3 . TRBV9 TRBD2 CASSNSGGADTQYF TGTGCCAGCAGCAATAGCGGGGGGGCGGATACGCAGTATTTT
TRBJ2-7 . TRBV7-2 TRBD1 CASSRALDRAYYEQYF TGTGCCAGCAGCCGCGCGTTAGACAGGGCCTACTACGAGCAGTACTTC
TRBJ1-5 . TRBV6-5 TRBD1 CASSPDRVGNQPQHF TGTGCCAGCAGTCCGGACAGGGTAGGCAATCAGCCCCAGCATTTT
TRBJ2-7 . TRBV11-2 . CASSLDLQRRQYF TGTGCCAGCAGCTTAGATCTTCAGAGGAGGCAGTACTTC
TRBJ1-1 . TRBV5-1 TRBD1 CASSSQGVRDTEAFF TGCGCCAGCAGTTCACAGGGGGTCAGAGACACTGAAGCTTTCTTT
TRBJ2-7 . TRBV7-2 TRBD2 CASSLIAGEYEQYF TGTGCCAGCAGCTTAATAGCGGGGGAATACGAGCAGTACTTC
TRBJ1-5 once TRBV7-3 TRBD1 CASSFDRGRNQPQHF TGTGCCAGCAGCTTCGACAGGGGTCGCAATCAGCCCCAGCATTTT
TRBJ1-4 . TRBV27 TRBD1 CASSWRQGANPIEKLFF TGTGCCAGCAGTTGGCGACAGGGGGCGAATCCTATTGAAAAACTGTTTTTT
TRBJ2-1 . TRBV4-2 TRBD1 CASSQESGGVAGPRMNEQFF TGTGCCAGCAGCCAAGAATCAGGGGGCGTTGCAGGGCCTCGGATGAATGAGCAGTTCTTC
TRBJ2-3 . TRBV19 TRBD2 CASSSGLGGRDTQYF TGTGCCAGTAGTTCAGGACTAGGAGGTCGAGATACGCAGTATTTT
TRBJ2-7 . TRBV19 TRBD1 CASSSGQGYEQYF TGTGCCAGTAGTTCCGGACAGGGCTACGAGCAGTACTTC
TRBJ2-6 . TRBV27 TRBD1 CASSSRTGWGVSGANVLTF TGTGCCAGCAGTTCGCGGACAGGATGGGGAGTCTCTGGGGCCAACGTCCTGACTTTC
TRBJ1-1 once TRBV27 . CASSLTGNTEAFF TGTGCCAGCAGCCTAACAGGGAACACTGAAGCTTTCTTT
TRBJ1-1 . TRBV5-4 . CASSSTRGGTEAFF TGTGCCAGCAGCTCGACTAGGGGGGGGACTGAAGCTTTCTTT
TRBJ2-5 . TRBV5-5 . CASSLGPGYKETQYF TGTGCCAGCAGCTTGGGTCCAGGCTACAAAGAGACCCAGTACTTC
TRBJ2-7 . TRBV5-1 . CASSVDTTYEQYF TGCGCCAGCAGCGTAGACACAACCTACGAGCAGTACTTC
TRBJ2-3 . TRBV18 TRBD1 CASSPPGTGADTQYF TGTGCCAGCTCACCTCCCGGGACAGGGGCAGATACGCAGTATTTT
TRBJ1-5 . TRBV7-9 . CASSLAGDSNQPQHF TGTGCCAGCAGCTTAGCAGGAGATAGCAATCAGCCCCAGCATTTT
TRBJ2-1 . TRBV9 TRBD1 CASSPGTGGSYNEQFF TGTGCCAGCAGCCCCGGGACAGGGGGCTCCTACAATGAGCAGTTCTTC
TRBJ1-6 . TRBV7-3 TRBD1 CASSSQGAAYNSPLHF TGTGCCAGCAGCTCTCAGGGGGCCGCTTATAATTCACCCCTCCACTTT
TRBJ2-1 once TRBV7-3 . CASSLISGGSYNEQFF TGTGCCAGCAGCTTAATAAGCGGTGGGTCCTACAATGAGCAGTTCTTC